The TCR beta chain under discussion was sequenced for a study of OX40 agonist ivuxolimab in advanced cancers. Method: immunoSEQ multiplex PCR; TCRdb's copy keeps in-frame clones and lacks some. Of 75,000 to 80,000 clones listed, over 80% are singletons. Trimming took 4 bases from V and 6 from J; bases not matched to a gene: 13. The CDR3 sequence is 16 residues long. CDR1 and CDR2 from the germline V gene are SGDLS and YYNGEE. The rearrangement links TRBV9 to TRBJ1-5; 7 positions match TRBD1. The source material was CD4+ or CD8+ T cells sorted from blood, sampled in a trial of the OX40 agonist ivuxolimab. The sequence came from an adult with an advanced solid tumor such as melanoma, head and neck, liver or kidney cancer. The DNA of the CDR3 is TGTGCCAGCAGCCTTACTCCCGACAGGGTAGGTCAGCCCCAGCATTTT. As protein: CASSLTPDRVGQPQHF.